This TCR beta chain is drawn from a study of beta chain features in type 1 diabetes. About the study: Age and gender were similar between patients and healthy donors, as were cell yields. Whole-study findings and limits: Sampled from patients, naive, central memory and Treg TCRB repertoires appeared more similar than those sampled from healthy donors.

Germline loops: CDR1 KGHSH, CDR2 LQKENI. The trim removed 4 bases at V and 4 bases at J, leaving 10 bases unmatched. CDR3 length equals 17 residues. Sorting with CD45RO/CCR7/CD25/CD127/CD95/CD27 yielded naive, central memory, regulatory and stem-like memory CD4+ cells. Turning to this clone: Its target is not known.

Expressed TCRB transcripts got sequenced, as all isolated RNA was reverse transcribed. About 3.7 million reads, on average, came from each naive, central memory and regulatory T cell sample. Sequenced by immunoSEQ multiplex PCR; TCRdb stores in-frame clones only, minus some. Among hundreds of thousands of clones listed, 15% to 19% were seen once. The rearrangement links TRBV18 to TRBJ2-3; 11 bases line up with TRBD2. The TCR sequence derives from a man aged 18 to 35 in good health. The sample was naive CD4+ T cells from blood. Written as DNA, the CDR3 is TGTGCCAGCTCACTAGCGGGAGGGCCTAACACCGCAGATACGCAGTATTTT. This codes for CASSLAGGPNTADTQYF. Full variable domain (outside the CDR3, taken from reference TRBV18 and TRBJ2-3): NAGVMQNPRHLVRRRGQEARLRCSPMKGHSHVYWYRQLPEEGLKFMVYLQKENIIDESGMPKERFSAEFPKEGPSILRIQQVVRGDSAAYFCASSLAGGPNTADTQYFGPGTRLTVL.